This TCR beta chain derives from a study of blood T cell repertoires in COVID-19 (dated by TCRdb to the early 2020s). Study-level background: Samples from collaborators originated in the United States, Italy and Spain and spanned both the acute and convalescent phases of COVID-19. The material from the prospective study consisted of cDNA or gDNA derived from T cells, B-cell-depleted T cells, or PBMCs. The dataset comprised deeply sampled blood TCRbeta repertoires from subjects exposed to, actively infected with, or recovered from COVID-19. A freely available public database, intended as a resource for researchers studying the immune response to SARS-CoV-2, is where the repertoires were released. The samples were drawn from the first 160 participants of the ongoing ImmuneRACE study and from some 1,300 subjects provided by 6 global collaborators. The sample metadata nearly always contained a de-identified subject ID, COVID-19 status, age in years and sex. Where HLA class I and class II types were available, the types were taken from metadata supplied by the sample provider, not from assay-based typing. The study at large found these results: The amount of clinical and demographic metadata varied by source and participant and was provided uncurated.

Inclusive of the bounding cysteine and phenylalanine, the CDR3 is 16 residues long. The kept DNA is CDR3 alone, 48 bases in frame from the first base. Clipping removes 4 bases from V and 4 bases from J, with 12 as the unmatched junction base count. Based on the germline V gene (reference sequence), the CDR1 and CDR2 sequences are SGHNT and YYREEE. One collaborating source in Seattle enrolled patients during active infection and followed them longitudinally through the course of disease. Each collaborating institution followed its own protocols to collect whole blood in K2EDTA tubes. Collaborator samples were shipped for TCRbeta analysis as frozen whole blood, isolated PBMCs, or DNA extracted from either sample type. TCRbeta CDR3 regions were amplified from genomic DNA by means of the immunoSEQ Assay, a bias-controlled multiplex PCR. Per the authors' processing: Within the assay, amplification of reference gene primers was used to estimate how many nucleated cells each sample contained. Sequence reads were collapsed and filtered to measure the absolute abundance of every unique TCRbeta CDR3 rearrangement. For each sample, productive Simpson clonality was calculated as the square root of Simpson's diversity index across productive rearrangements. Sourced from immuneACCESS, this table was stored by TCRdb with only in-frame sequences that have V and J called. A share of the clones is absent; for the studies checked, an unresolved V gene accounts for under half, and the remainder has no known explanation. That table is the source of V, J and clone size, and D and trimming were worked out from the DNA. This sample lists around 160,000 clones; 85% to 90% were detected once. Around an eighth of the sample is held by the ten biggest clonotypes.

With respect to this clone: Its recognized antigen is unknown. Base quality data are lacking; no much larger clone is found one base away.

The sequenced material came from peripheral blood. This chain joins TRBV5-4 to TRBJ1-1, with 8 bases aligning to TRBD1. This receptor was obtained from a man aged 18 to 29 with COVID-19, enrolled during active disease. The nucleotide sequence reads TGTGCCAGCAGCCCCCCGATATCAGACAGGGGCACTGAAGCTTTCTTT. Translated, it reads CASSPPISDRGTEAFF.